A selection of T cell receptor beta chains follows, all from one sample in a study of CD8+CD57+ T cells in acquired aplastic anemia. TCRdb called the reads again in MiXCR, with one record for every CDR3 protein. The sample has approximately 190,000 distinct CDR3 sequences, around three fifths seen once. Material: sorted CD4+, CD8+, or CD8+CD57+ T cells (not recorded which) from PBMCs. These receptors were taken from a human donor with severe aplastic anemia or a healthy control (not recorded which). Each CDR3 is given with its conserved first and last residue. The order of the fields is V gene, clone size, D gene, J gene, CDR3 protein, CDR3 DNA. D genes are given only for firm matches. Size is stated for part of the rows, as once, few or many counts, or as a class when the clone is expanded.

TRBV6-5	many	.	TRBJ2-3	CASRSGTDTQYF	TGTGCCAGCAGGTCTGGCACAGATACGCAGTATTTT
TRBV2	many	.	TRBJ1-5	CASSEVGNSNQPQHF	TGTGCCAGCAGTGAAGTGGGGAATAGCAATCAGCCCCAGCATTTT
TRBV7-2	few	.	TRBJ2-6	CASRTSGANVLTF	TGTGCCTCCCGTACTTCTGGGGCCAACGTCCTGACTTTC
TRBV27	.	.	TRBJ2-7	CASSLVRTVPNEQYF	TGTGCCAGCAGTTTAGTGAGGACAGTACCTAACGAGCAGTACTTC
TRBV5-8	many	.	TRBJ1-1	CASSTLVPQGPSWDTEAFF	TGTGCCAGCAGCACGCTGGTCCCTCAGGGACCCTCTTGGGACACTGAAGCTTTCTTT
TRBV12-3/TRBV12-4	.	.	TRBJ2-7	CASSFLGEQYF	TGTGCCAGCAGTTTTCTGGGCGAGCAGTACTTC
TRBV24-1	.	.	TRBJ1-2	CATSDLSRTYGYTF	TGTGCCACCAGTGATTTGTCCAGAACCTATGGCTACACCTTC
TRBV7-8	few	TRBD2	TRBJ2-5	CASSKRTSQETQYF	TGTGCCAGCAGCAAAAGGACTAGTCAAGAGACCCAGTACTTC
TRBV13	many	.	TRBJ1-1	CASLGGWTEAFF	TGTGCCAGCTTGGGAGGTTGGACTGAAGCTTTCTTT
TRBV9	.	.	TRBJ1-3	CASSAELGGNTIYF	TGTGCCAGCAGCGCCGAACTGGGCGGAAACACCATATATTTT
TRBV19	.	.	TRBJ1-2	CASSPSGGAVANYGYTF	TGTGCCAGTAGCCCTTCGGGGGGGGCGGTGGCTAACTATGGCTACACCTTC
TRBV20-1	.	.	TRBJ1-1	CSAMPATGPNTEAFF	TGCAGTGCTATGCCCGCCACAGGCCCGAACACTGAAGCTTTCTTT
TRBV20-1	.	.	TRBJ1-2	CSATPGGSNYGYTF	TGCAGTGCTACGCCCGGGGGATCTAACTATGGCTACACCTTC
TRBV24-1	.	.	TRBJ1-3	CATSDLNGNTIYF	TGTGCCACCAGTGACCTGAATGGAAACACCATATATTTT
TRBV7-2	.	.	TRBJ2-2	CASREGSAGELFF	TGTGCCAGCAGGGAAGGGTCCGCCGGGGAGCTGTTTTTT
TRBV9	.	.	TRBJ1-4	CASSPGGGRGEKLFF	TGTGCCAGCAGCCCCGGGGGGGGGAGAGGTGAAAAACTGTTTTTT
TRBV20-1	once	TRBD2	TRBJ2-1	CSARDFGGGLYNEQFF	TGCAGTGCTAGAGATTTCGGGGGGGGCCTCTACAATGAGCAGTTCTTC
TRBV5-1	.	.	TRBJ1-5	CASSSRVGVLNNQPQHF	TGTGCCAGCAGCAGCAGGGTGGGGGTTTTGAACAATCAGCCCCAGCATTTT
TRBV13	many	.	TRBJ2-1	CASSLGRDWAVHEQFF	TGTGCCAGCAGCTTAGGCCGGGACTGGGCCGTCCATGAGCAGTTCTTC
TRBV7-6	many	.	TRBJ2-5	CASSLAGQVWNF	TGTGCCAGCAGCTTAGCAGGGCAGGTCTGGAACTTC
TRBV29-1	.	TRBD1	TRBJ1-2	CSVAIAGQGNYGYTF	TGCAGCGTTGCCATTGCCGGACAGGGGAACTATGGCTACACCTTC
TRBV5-1	few	TRBD2	TRBJ2-5	CASSLLWTSGGEETQYF	TGCGCCAGCAGCTTGTTGTGGACTAGCGGGGGGGAAGAGACCCAGTACTTC
TRBV20-1	.	.	TRBJ1-2	CSAGGDPEGYGYTF	TGCAGTGCTGGGGGGGACCCTGAGGGCTATGGCTACACCTTC
TRBV25-1	.	.	TRBJ1-4	CASSEDVVTNEKLFF	TGTGCCAGCAGTGAAGATGTGGTAACTAATGAAAAACTGTTTTTT
TRBV11-2	many	TRBD1	TRBJ2-7	CASSRAGTGFYEQYF	TGTGCCAGCAGCCGCGCCGGGACAGGTTTCTACGAGCAGTACTTC
TRBV20-1	many	.	TRBJ1-3	CSAIHEEGNTIYF	TGCAGTGCTATACACGAGGAGGGAAACACCATATATTTT
TRBV25-1	once	TRBD1	TRBJ1-5	CASSYRGQGLYQPQHF	TGTGCCAGCAGTTACAGGGGACAGGGGCTCTATCAGCCCCAGCATTTT
TRBV20-1	few	TRBD2	TRBJ2-1	CSASGGRFNEQFF	TGCAGTGCTAGTGGCGGGAGATTCAATGAGCAGTTCTTC
TRBV29-1	once	.	TRBJ2-7	CSVEGGTVPYEQYF	TGCAGCGTTGAAGGGGGGACTGTCCCCTACGAGCAGTACTTC
TRBV20-1	.	.	TRBJ1-1	CSASFGNTEAFF	TGCAGTGCTAGCTTCGGAAACACTGAAGCTTTCTTT
TRBV10-1	.	TRBD2	TRBJ2-3	CASSEGTSRDTQYF	TGCGCCAGCAGTGAGGGGACTAGCAGAGATACGCAGTATTTT
TRBV7-2	few	.	TRBJ2-7	CASSFQGSSYEQYF	TGTGCCAGCAGCTTCCAGGGGAGCTCCTACGAGCAGTACTTC
TRBV7-2	few	.	TRBJ1-2	CASSLPRGKGYTF	TGTGCCAGCAGCTTACCCAGGGGTAAGGGCTACACCTTC
TRBV2	.	TRBD1	TRBJ2-5	CASSQDRGETQYF	TGTGCCAGCAGCCAAGACAGGGGAGAGACCCAGTACTTC
TRBV4-3	many	.	TRBJ1-2	CASNHRRGRNGYTF	TGCGCCAGCAACCACCGGCGGGGGAGGAATGGCTACACCTTC
TRBV6-5	.	TRBD1	TRBJ1-2	CATGDRVNGYTF	TGTGCCACAGGGGACAGGGTCAATGGCTACACCTTC
TRBV15	.	TRBD1	TRBJ1-5	CATSRSGTGDQPQHF	TGTGCCACCAGCAGGAGCGGGACAGGGGATCAGCCCCAGCATTTT
TRBV7-9	few	.	TRBJ2-1	CASSPLGGVGEQFF	TGTGCCAGCAGCCCGCTGGGGGGAGTAGGTGAGCAGTTCTTC
TRBV25-1	.	.	TRBJ1-2	CASSPRWRVGKYGYTF	TGTGCCAGCAGTCCCCGATGGAGGGTAGGCAAATATGGCTACACCTTC
TRBV24-1	.	.	TRBJ1-2	CATSDWTSGGLSTDTQYNYGYTF	TGTGCCACCAGTGATTGGACTAGCGGGGGCCTTAGCACAGATACGCAGTATAACTATGGCTACACCTTC
TRBV7-8	.	.	TRBJ2-5	CAGTGTSKETQYF	TGTGCCGGTACCGGGACTTCCAAAGAGACCCAGTACTTC
TRBV15	.	.	TRBJ2-1	CATSRVGAIAYNEQFF	TGTGCCACCAGCAGAGTTGGCGCTATCGCCTACAATGAGCAGTTCTTC
TRBV6-1	.	.	TRBJ1-5	CASSDSSTDSNQPQHF	TGTGCCAGCAGTGACTCGAGCACAGATAGCAATCAGCCCCAGCATTTT
TRBV20-1	.	.	TRBJ1-6	CSAESPGVQNSPLHF	TGCAGTGCTGAGAGCCCCGGGGTGCAGAATTCACCCCTCCACTTT
TRBV7-8	.	.	TRBJ1-1	CASSLNPTPNTEAFF	TGTGCCAGCAGCTTAAATCCCACGCCGAACACTGAAGCTTTCTTT
TRBV7-3	.	.	TRBJ2-5	CASSPQPGTQYF	TGTGCCAGCAGCCCCCAGCCCGGGACCCAGTACTTC
TRBV7-3	.	.	TRBJ2-2	CASSSSGTWGELFF	TGTGCCAGCAGCTCATCCGGGACCTGGGGGGAGCTGTTTTTT
TRBV20-1	.	.	TRBJ2-2	CSARVVGNTGELFF	TGCAGTGCTAGAGTCGTCGGGAACACCGGGGAGCTGTTTTTT
TRBV6-1	many	.	TRBJ2-3	CASSYPRVARVSDTQYF	TGTGCCAGCAGTTATCCTCGTGTAGCGAGAGTTTCAGATACGCAGTATTTT
TRBV2	.	TRBD1	TRBJ1-6	CASNEGDRASPLHF	TGTGCCAGCAATGAAGGGGACAGGGCTTCACCCCTCCACTTT
TRBV6-1	many	.	TRBJ1-1	CASSEFAFDKNTEAFF	TGTGCCAGCAGTGAGTTTGCCTTTGACAAGAACACTGAAGCTTTCTTT
TRBV6-2/TRBV6-3	.	TRBD1	TRBJ2-1	CASSWGGTGSRDEQFF	TGTGCCAGCAGTTGGGGGGGGACAGGGTCTAGGGATGAGCAGTTCTTC